Listed here are 25 T cell receptor beta chains from one sample, sequenced in a study of T-cell reconstitution after alpha-beta-depleted transplantation in children. A library of TCRbeta sequences, prepared with unique molecular identifiers, was generated. TCRdb reprocessed the PCR reads with MiXCR, giving one entry per CDR3 protein. This sample has 480,000 or so distinct CDR3 sequences, with roughly a tenth found just once. Sequenced material: PBMCs, taken before TCRalphabeta/CD19-depleted stem cell transplant. These receptors were obtained from a child under 10 years old with inherited bone marrow failure, due to receive a stem cell transplant.

V usage is TRBV28 and J usage is TRBJ1-1; TRBD1 aligns across 8 bases. V lost 5 bases, J lost 1 base, and 6 bases stayed unmatched. CDR3 length equals 15 residues. The germline V gene has CDR1 MDHEN and CDR2 SYDVKM. CDR3 sequence reads: CASSPAGTGNTEAFF. For the CDR3, the DNA is TGTGCCAGCAGTCCCGCCGGGACAGGGAACACTGAAGCTTTCTTT.

Ten or more counts support this clonotype. The chain joins TRBV30 to TRBJ1-1; D remains ambiguous. The CDR3 has 10 residues. Trimming removed 4 bases from V and 8 bases from J, with 8 bases in between. CDR1 is GTSNPN and CDR2 is SVGIG in the germline V gene (reference sequence). The CDR3: CAWNDGEAFF. CDR3 sequence (DNA): TGTGCCTGGAACGACGGAGAAGCTTTCTTT.

Only a few counts were recorded for this clonotype. The chain recombines TRBV15 with TRBJ2-7; the D is unclear. This CDR3 contains 15 residues. Germline V gene data show CDR1 as LNHNV and CDR2 as YYDKDF (reference sequence). The V end was cut by 0 bases, the J end by 0 bases, with 9 bases between. The CDR3 is CATSRERQSSYEQYF. CDR3 sequence (DNA): TGTGCCACCAGCAGAGAGAGGCAGTCCTCCTACGAGCAGTACTTC.

Points on this clonotype: The junction and the germline gene differ at one end; a read error may be behind it. The V gene is TRBV20-1, the J gene TRBJ2-1; D is possibly TRBD2 (5 bases). Germline loops: CDR1 DFQATT, CDR2 SNEGSKA (reference sequence). CDR3 length: 17 residues. The CDR3 DNA follows: TGCTGTGCTAGAGATCAGGTTCCGGGCTTCCGCGGGAATGAGCAGTTCTTC. It codes for CCARDQVPGFRGNEQFF.

This chain connects TRBV2 to TRBJ1-5; D gene unclear. Germline-derived CDR1 and CDR2 are SNHLY and FYNNEI. V lost 4 bases, J lost 8 bases, and 12 bases lay in between. The CDR3 runs to 13 residues. The chain's CDR3 is CASSVVGWEPQHF. CDR3 coding DNA: TGTGCCAGCAGTGTCGTGGGCTGGGAGCCCCAGCATTTT. The whole variable domain, remainder taken from reference TRBV2 and TRBJ1-5, is EPEVTQTPSHQVTQMGQEVILRCVPISNHLYFYWYRQILGQKVEFLVSFYNNEISEKSEIFDDQFSVERPDGSNFTLKIRSTKLEDSAMYFCASSVVGWEPQHFGDGTRLSIL.

The table lists this clonotype with many counts. The CDR3 bases are TGTGCCAGCAGCTTAGACCTGGGAGCCTACGAGCAGTACTTC. Protein sequence: CASSLDLGAYEQYF. The chain links TRBV7-9 to TRBJ2-7; D is possibly TRBD2 (5 bases). Germline lookup yields CDR1 SEHNR and CDR2 FQNEAQ (reference sequence). The CDR3 is 14 amino acids. The V end lost 1 base, the J end lost 2 bases, and 9 bases lay between the germline ends.

This clonotype was recorded a few times. J is TRBJ2-3 and V is TRBV29-1, with TRBD2 as a possible D gene (6 bases). V gave up 8 bases and J gave up 0 bases, with 15 bases separating them. The CDR3 has 14 amino acids. In germline, CDR1 is SQVTM, CDR2 ANQGSEA. The CDR3 DNA reads TGCAGCACGTCGGGGGTCACTAGCACAGATACGCAGTATTTT. Translating it yields CSTSGVTSTDTQYF.

The table lists this clonotype with many counts. J is TRBJ2-5 and V is TRBV6-2 or TRBV6-3; D not resolved. Trimming pared 6 bases from V and 2 bases from J, leaving 19 bases between. The CDR3 sequence is 16 residues long. CDR1 and CDR2 (germline): MNHEY, SVGEGT. In DNA, the CDR3 is TGTGCCAGCAGGCGGCCATTGGGCTCCCTTCAAGAGACCCAGTACTTC. Translated, it gives CASRRPLGSLQETQYF.

This clonotype showed up many times. This chain links TRBV29-1 with TRBJ2-3, with D perhaps being TRBD1 or TRBD2 (5 bases each). The germline V gene has CDR1 SQVTM and CDR2 ANQGSEA. The CDR3 sequence is 13 residues long. V dropped 3 bases and J dropped 2 bases, with 9 bases sitting between them. CDR3 amino acids: CSVDRELTDTQYF. As DNA, the CDR3 is TGCAGCGTTGACAGGGAGCTCACAGATACGCAGTATTTT.

This clonotype was detected ten times or more. The chain joins TRBV7-2 to TRBJ1-4; D gene ambiguous. CDR3 length: 14 residues. V was trimmed by 6 bases and J by 5 bases, leaving 13 bases between them. Germline CDR1 reads SGHTA; CDR2 reads FQGNSA. The CDR3 region is CASRPTTENEKLFF. The CDR3 coding sequence is TGTGCCAGCAGACCGACAACCGAGAATGAAAAACTGTTTTTT.

Many counts were recorded for this clonotype. This chain joins TRBV5-6 and TRBJ2-3; 7 nucleotides line up with TRBD2. Germline V gene sequence: CDR1 SGHDT, CDR2 YYEEEE. After removal of 0 bases from V and 3 bases from J, the junction contained 7 bases not matched to a gene. CDR3 length equals 16 residues. The CDR3 here is CASSLDGGSRTDTQYF. For the CDR3, the DNA is TGTGCCAGCAGCTTGGATGGCGGGAGTCGTACAGATACGCAGTATTTT.

This clonotype appeared many times. J is TRBJ2-3 and V is TRBV5-1, with D unclear. Trimming took off 4 bases at V and 5 bases at J, with 20 bases between the two ends. Germline V gene data show CDR1 as SGHRS and CDR2 as YFSETQ. The CDR3 has 16 residues. The CDR3 DNA follows: TGCGCCAGCAGCCGACCCGGGCTGGGTTCTCAAGATACGCAGTATTTT. Protein: CASSRPGLGSQDTQYF.

This clonotype was counted many times. This sequence joins TRBV7-8 and TRBJ2-1; maybe TRBD2 (6 bases). V gave up 0 bases and J gave up 8 bases, with 14 bases separating them. There are 15 residues in the CDR3. The germline gives CDR1 SGHVS, CDR2 FQNEAQ. The CDR3 protein is CASSLAGGMAYEQFF. The CDR3 coding sequence is TGTGCCAGCAGCTTAGCTGGCGGGATGGCATATGAGCAGTTCTTC.

In this sample, this clonotype turned up many times. The chain links TRBV12-3 or TRBV12-4 to TRBJ2-7; TRBD1 is a possible D gene (6 bases). The CDR3 is 15 residues long. The V and J ends lost 3 bases and 1 base respectively, with 13 bases between them. The CDR3 coding sequence is TGTGCCAGCAGTTTCGCACTAGGGACATCCTACGAGCAGTACTTC. This codes for CASSFALGTSYEQYF.

This clonotype has a handful of counts. J is TRBJ2-5 and V is TRBV4-1, with a weak D call TRBD1 (6 bases). Per the germline V gene, CDR1 is MGHRA and CDR2 is YSYEKL. The CDR3 is made up of 16 amino acids. Trimming stripped 0 bases from V and 1 base from J, with 12 bases between. CDR3 loop: CASSQDSWTVQETQYF. The CDR3 nucleotides are TGCGCCAGCAGCCAAGATTCCTGGACAGTCCAAGAGACCCAGTACTTC.

For this clonotype: A much larger clonotype is one base distant, so this may be a read error. This chain uses TRBV4-3 with TRBJ1-2, with D possibly matching TRBD1 (5 bases). There are 16 residues in the CDR3. V lost 0 bases and J 8 bases, leaving 19 bases between the germline ends. The germline V gene encodes CDR1 LGHNA and CDR2 YSLEER. The CDR3 DNA follows: TGCGCCAGCAGCCAAGAAGAAGAACAGGCGGCGGGAGGCTACACCTTC. Translation: CASSQEEEQAAGGYTF.

Many counts were recorded for this clonotype. V usage is TRBV7-2 and J usage is TRBJ2-2; 8 bases map to TRBD1. Losses at the gene ends were 1 base for V and 7 bases for J; bases not matched to a gene: 5. The CDR3 is 15 amino acids. In germline, CDR1 is SGHTA, CDR2 FQGNSA. CDR3 loop: CASSLGQGIGGELFF. The CDR3 nucleotides read TGTGCCAGCAGCTTAGGACAGGGGATAGGCGGGGAGCTGTTTTTT.

This clonotype was recorded many times. This rearrangement joins TRBV5-1 to TRBJ2-2, with TRBD1 matching over 11 bases. V shed 0 bases and J 3 bases; nucleotides not matched to a gene: 4. The CDR3 consists of 17 residues. Germline V lookup: CDR1 SGHRS, CDR2 YFSETQ. DNA for the CDR3: TGCGCCAGCAGCTTGGCCGGGACAGGGGGATACACCGGGGAGCTGTTTTTT. It is translated as CASSLAGTGGYTGELFF. The whole variable domain, filled in from reference TRBV5-1 and TRBJ2-2, reads KAGVTQTPRYLIKTRGQQVTLSCSPISGHRSVSWYQQTPGQGLQFLFEYFSETQRNKGNFPGRFSGRQFSNSRSEMNVSTLELGDSALYLCASSLAGTGGYTGELFFGEGSRLTVL.

This clonotype was recorded many times. The CDR3 DNA is TGCAGTGCTAGAGTTGCGTCCTTTGACGAGCAGTACTTC. It specifies CSARVASFDEQYF. The genes are TRBV20-1 and TRBJ2-7; D not resolved. Germline values: CDR1 DFQATT, CDR2 SNEGSKA (reference sequence). The CDR3 sequence is 13 residues long. The V end lost 1 base, the J end lost 5 bases, and 12 bases lay between the germline ends.

This clonotype was recorded many times. The chain has TRBV4-1 and TRBJ2-5; D is ambiguous. The germline V gene encodes CDR1 MGHRA and CDR2 YSYEKL. V was pared by 4 bases and J by 1 base, with 16 bases between. CDR3 length: 16 residues. CDR3 protein: CASSRLPTPIQETQYF. The DNA for the CDR3 is TGCGCCAGCAGCCGCCTACCGACTCCTATCCAAGAGACCCAGTACTTC.

This clonotype was counted at least ten times. This rearrangement joins TRBV6-1 to TRBJ2-5; the match to TRBD1 covers 8 bases. The length of the CDR3 is 15 residues. V lost 5 bases to trimming and J lost 4 bases; unmatched junction nucleotides: 9. Per germline, CDR1 MNHNS and CDR2 SASEGT. CDR3 sequence: CASSPETGAVETQYF. The CDR3 DNA sequence: TGTGCCAGCAGTCCTGAGACAGGGGCGGTAGAGACCCAGTACTTC.

Ten or more counts support this clonotype. The V call is TRBV4-3, the J call TRBJ2-7, with 10 bases lining up with TRBD2. The CDR3 has 15 residues. Unmatched junction bases numbered 6, after V lost 0 bases and J lost 7 bases. Germline V gene data show CDR1 as LGHNA and CDR2 as YSLEER. CDR3 protein: CASSQDPSGSTEQYF. DNA of the CDR3: TGCGCCAGCAGCCAAGATCCTAGCGGGAGTACTGAGCAGTACTTC.

Only a few counts were recorded for this clonotype. This chain joins TRBV7-6 and TRBJ2-2, with TRBD2 identical over 10 bases. Germline-derived CDR1 and CDR2 are SGHVS and FNYEAQ. The CDR3 totals 15 residues. V shed 5 bases, J shed 4 bases, and the junction held 4 bases outside the gene matches. This CDR3 is CASSQLAGPTGELFF. The CDR3 DNA is TGTGCCAGCAGCCAACTAGCGGGACCCACCGGGGAGCTGTTTTTT.

The V call is TRBV11-3, the J call TRBJ2-1; 10 bases map to TRBD2. Trimming cost V 3 bases and J 4 bases; bases outside gene matches: 6. CDR1 is SGHNT, CDR2 YENEEA, per germline. The CDR3 contains 16 residues. The CDR3: CASSFGTSVGYNEQFF. CDR3 nucleotide sequence: TGTGCCAGCAGCTTCGGGACTAGCGTAGGTTACAATGAGCAGTTCTTC.

This clonotype has ten or more counts. The chain is built from TRBV19 and TRBJ2-1; D might be TRBD2 (6 bases). The CDR3 contains 16 residues. Germline CDR1 is LNHDA and CDR2 is SQIVND (reference sequence). Trimming took 6 bases from V and 0 from J, leaving 15 bases between them. CDR3 sequence reads: CASSLVAAFSYNEQFF. As DNA, the CDR3 is TGTGCCAGTAGCCTCGTAGCGGCCTTCTCCTACAATGAGCAGTTCTTC.